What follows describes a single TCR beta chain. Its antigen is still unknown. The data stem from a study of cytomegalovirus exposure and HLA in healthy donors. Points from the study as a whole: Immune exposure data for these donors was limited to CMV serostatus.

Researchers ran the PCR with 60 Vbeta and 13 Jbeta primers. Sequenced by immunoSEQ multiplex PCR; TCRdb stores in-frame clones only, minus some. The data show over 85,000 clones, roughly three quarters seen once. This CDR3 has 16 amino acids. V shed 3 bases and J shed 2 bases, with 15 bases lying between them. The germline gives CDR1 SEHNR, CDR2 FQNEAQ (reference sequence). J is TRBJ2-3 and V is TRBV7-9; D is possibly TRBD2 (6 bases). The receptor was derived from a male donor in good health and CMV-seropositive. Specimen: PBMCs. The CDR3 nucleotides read TGTGCCAGCAGCTTTCCCGGGACTGGGGACACAGATACGCAGTATTTT. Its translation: CASSFPGTGDTDTQYF.